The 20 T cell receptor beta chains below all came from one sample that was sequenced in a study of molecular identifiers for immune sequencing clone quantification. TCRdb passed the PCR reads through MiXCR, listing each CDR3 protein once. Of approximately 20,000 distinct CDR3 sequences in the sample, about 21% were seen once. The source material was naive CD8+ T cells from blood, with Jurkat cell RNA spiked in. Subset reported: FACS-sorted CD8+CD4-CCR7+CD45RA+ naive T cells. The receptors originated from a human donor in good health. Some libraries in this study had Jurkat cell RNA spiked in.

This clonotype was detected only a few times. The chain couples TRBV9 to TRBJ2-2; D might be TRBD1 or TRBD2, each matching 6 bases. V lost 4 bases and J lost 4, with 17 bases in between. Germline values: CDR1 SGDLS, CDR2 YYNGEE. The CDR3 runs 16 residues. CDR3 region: CASSPLGRGVTGELFF. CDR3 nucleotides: TGTGCCAGCAGCCCTCTAGGTAGGGGGGTCACCGGGGAGCTGTTTTTT. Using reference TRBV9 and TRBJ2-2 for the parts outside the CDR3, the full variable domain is DSGVTQTPKHLITATGQRVTLRCSPRSGDLSVYWYQQSLDQGLQFLIQYYNGEERAKGNILERFSAQQFPDLHSELNLSSLELGDSALYFCASSPLGRGVTGELFFGEGSRLTVL.

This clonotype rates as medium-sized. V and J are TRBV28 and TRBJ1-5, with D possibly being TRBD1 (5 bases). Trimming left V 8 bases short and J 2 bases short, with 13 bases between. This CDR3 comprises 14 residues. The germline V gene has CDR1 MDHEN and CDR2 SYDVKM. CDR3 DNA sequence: TGTGCCAGCCTCCGGGGGGTACGCAATCAGCCCCAGCATTTT. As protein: CASLRGVRNQPQHF.

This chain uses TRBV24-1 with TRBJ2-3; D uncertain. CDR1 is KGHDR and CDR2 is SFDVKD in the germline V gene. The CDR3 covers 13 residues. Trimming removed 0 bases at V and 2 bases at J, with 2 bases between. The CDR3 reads CATSDLLTDTQYF. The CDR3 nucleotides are TGTGCCACCAGTGATTTGCTCACAGATACGCAGTATTTT.

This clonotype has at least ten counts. The CDR3 loop reads CASTPWVTGDGNEQFF. The CDR3 region has the DNA TGTGCCAGCACCCCGTGGGTTACAGGGGATGGGAATGAGCAGTTCTTC. The rearrangement uses TRBV5-4 and TRBJ2-1, with 7 bases identical to TRBD1. V was clipped by 6 bases and J by 7 bases; unmatched bases: 16. Germline loops: CDR1 SGHNT, CDR2 YYREEE (reference sequence). The CDR3 consists of 16 residues.

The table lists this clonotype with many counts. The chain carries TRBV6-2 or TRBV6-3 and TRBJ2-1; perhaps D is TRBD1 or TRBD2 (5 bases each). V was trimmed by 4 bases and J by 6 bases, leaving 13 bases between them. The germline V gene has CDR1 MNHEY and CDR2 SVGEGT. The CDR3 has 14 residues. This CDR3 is CASSFLGDGNEQFF. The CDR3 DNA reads TGTGCCAGCAGTTTCTTGGGGGACGGCAATGAGCAGTTCTTC.

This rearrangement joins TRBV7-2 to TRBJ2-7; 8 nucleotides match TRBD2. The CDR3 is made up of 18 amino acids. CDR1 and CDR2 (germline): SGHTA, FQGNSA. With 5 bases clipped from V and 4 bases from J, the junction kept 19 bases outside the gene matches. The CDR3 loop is CASSIDGVWLAGLYEQYF. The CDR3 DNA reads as TGTGCCAGCAGCATAGACGGGGTCTGGCTAGCGGGCCTATACGAGCAGTACTTC. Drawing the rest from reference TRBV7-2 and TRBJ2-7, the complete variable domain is GAGVSQSPSNKVTEKGKDVELRCDPISGHTALYWYRQSLGQGLEFLIYFQGNSAPDKSGLPSDRFSAERTGGSVSTLTIQRTQQEDSAVYLCASSIDGVWLAGLYEQYFGPGTRLTVT.

In DNA form, the CDR3 reads TGCAGTGCTAGAGATCTGGGACAGGGGATTTCGAACACCGGGGAGCTGTTTTTT. Residues: CSARDLGQGISNTGELFF. The chain couples TRBV20-1 to TRBJ2-2, with 10 bases matching TRBD1. The trim removed 0 bases at V and 0 bases at J, leaving 7 bases unmatched. Germline CDR1 DFQATT, CDR2 SNEGSKA (reference sequence). The CDR3 runs to 18 residues.

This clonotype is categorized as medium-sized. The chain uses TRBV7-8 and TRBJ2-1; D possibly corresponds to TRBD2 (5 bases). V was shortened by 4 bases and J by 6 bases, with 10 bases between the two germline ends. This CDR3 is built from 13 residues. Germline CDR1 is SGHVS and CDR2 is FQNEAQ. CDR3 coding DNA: TGTGCCAGCAGCTCGCAACTAGTCAATGAGCAGTTCTTC. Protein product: CASSSQLVNEQFF.

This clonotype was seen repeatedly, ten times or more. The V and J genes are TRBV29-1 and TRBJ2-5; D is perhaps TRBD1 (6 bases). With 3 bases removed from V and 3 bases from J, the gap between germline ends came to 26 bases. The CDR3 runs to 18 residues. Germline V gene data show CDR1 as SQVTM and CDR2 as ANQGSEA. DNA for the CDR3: TGCAGCGTTGAGAGGACCCGGGACAAGGGCCTACTGGAAGAGACCCAGTACTTC. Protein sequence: CSVERTRDKGLLEETQYF. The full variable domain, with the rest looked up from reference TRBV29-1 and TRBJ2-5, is SAVISQKPSRDICQRGTSLTIQCQVDSQVTMMFWYRQQPGQSLTLIATANQGSEATYESGFVIDKFPISRPNLTFSTLTVSNMSPEDSSIYLCSVERTRDKGLLEETQYFGPGTRLLVL.

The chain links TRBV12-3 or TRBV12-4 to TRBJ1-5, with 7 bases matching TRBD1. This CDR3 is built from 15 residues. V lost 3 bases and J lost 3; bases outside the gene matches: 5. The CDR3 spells CASSLSGGNNQPQHF. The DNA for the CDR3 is TGTGCCAGCAGTTTGTCAGGGGGAAACAATCAGCCCCAGCATTTT.

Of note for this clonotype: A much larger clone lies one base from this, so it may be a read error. The CDR3 loop is CASSVGLVLQETQYF. The CDR3 DNA reads TGTGCCAGCAGCGTGGGGCTAGTGCTCCAAGAGACCCAGTACTTC. The chain carries TRBV9 and TRBJ2-5; a possible D gene is TRBD1 (5 bases). There are 15 residues in the CDR3. V was trimmed by 2 bases and J by 1 base, leaving 12 bases between them. The V gene's germline CDR1 is SGDLS and CDR2 YYNGEE.

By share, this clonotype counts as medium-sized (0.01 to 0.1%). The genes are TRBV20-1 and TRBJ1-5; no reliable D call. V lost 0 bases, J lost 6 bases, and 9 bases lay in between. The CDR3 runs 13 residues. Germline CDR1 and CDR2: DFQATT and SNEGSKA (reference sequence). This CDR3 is CSARDGVVQPQHF. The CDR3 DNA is TGCAGTGCTAGAGATGGTGTAGTTCAGCCCCAGCATTTT.

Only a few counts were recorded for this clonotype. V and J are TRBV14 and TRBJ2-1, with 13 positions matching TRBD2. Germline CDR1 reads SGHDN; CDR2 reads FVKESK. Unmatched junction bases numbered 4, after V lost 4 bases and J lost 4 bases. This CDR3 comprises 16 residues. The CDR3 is CASSPLTSGRYNEQFF. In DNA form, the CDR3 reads TGTGCCAGCAGCCCCCTGACTAGCGGGAGGTACAATGAGCAGTTCTTC.

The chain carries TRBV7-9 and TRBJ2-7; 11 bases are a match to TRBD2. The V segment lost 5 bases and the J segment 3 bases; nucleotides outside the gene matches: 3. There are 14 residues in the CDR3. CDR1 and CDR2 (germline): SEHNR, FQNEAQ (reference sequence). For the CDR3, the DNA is TGTGCCAGCAGCGACGGGACTAGCGGCTACGAGCAGTACTTC. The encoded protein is CASSDGTSGYEQYF.

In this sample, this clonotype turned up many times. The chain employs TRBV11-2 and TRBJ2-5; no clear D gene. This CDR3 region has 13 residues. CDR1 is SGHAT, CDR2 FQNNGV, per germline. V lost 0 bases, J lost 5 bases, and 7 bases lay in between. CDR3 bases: TGTGCCAGCAGCTTAGAAGTTATGGAGACCCAGTACTTC. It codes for CASSLEVMETQYF.

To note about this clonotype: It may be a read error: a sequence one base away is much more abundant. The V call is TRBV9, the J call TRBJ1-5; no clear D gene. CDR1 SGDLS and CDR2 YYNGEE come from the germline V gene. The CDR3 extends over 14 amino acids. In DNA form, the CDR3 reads TGTGCCTGCAGCGTAGACGACGACCTTCAGCCCCAGCATTTT. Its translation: CACSVDDDLQPQHF.

The DNA of the CDR3 is TGTGCCAGCAGTTACATGCCAGCAGGAGAGACCCAGTACTTC. This translates into CASSYMPAGETQYF. The chain joins TRBV6-6 to TRBJ2-5; D is undetermined. Looked up from germline, CDR1 is MNHNY and CDR2 is SVGAGI (reference sequence). The ends were cut back, 2 bases at V and 4 bases at J, with 11 bases in the middle. This CDR3 contains 14 residues.

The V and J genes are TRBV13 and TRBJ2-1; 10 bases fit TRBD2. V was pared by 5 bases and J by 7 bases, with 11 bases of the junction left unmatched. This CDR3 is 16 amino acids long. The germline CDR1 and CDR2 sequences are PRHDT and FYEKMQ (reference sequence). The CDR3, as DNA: TGTGCCAGCAGCACCCCGGGACTAGCGAGAGGTAATGAGCAGTTCTTC. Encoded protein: CASSTPGLARGNEQFF.

DNA of the CDR3: TGTGCCAGCAGTTTCGGGGCGATGGAGCACACAGATACGCAGTATTTT. Its protein is CASSFGAMEHTDTQYF. This chain links TRBV12-3 or TRBV12-4 with TRBJ2-3; D is tentatively TRBD1 or TRBD2 (5 bases each). V shed 3 bases and J shed 2 bases, with 15 bases lying between them. The CDR3 is 16 residues long.

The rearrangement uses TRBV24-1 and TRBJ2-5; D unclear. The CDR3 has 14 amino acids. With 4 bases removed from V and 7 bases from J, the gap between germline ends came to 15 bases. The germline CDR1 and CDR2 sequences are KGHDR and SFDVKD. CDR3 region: CATSDFGQVGTQYF. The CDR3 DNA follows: TGTGCCACCAGTGACTTCGGTCAGGTCGGGACCCAGTACTTC.